This entry is about one T cell receptor (beta chain). Its antigen is as yet unknown. This entry is derived from a study of cytomegalovirus exposure and HLA in healthy donors. Study results and limitations: Through in vitro validation, a few CMV-associated chains were shown to be specific for CMV antigens. Cytomegalovirus association was assigned to approximately 160 TCR beta chains.

The repertoire was sequenced with immunoSEQ multiplex PCR; TCRdb's copy has only in-frame clones and lacks some. The table includes roughly 130,000 clones, more than 70% detected once. CDR1 and CDR2 (germline): SGHDT, YYEEEE. Trimming left V 1 base short and J 8 bases short, with 9 bases between. CDR3 size: 12 residues. Source material: PBMCs. V usage is TRBV5-6 and J usage is TRBJ1-2; D remains unclear. This TCR derives from a man aged 30 to 39 in good health and CMV-seronegative. The CDR3 is CASSLTRGGYTF. The CDR3 DNA sequence: TGTGCCAGCAGCTTGACCCGAGGGGGCTACACCTTC.